This T cell receptor (beta chain) comes out of a study of neurological immune-mediated disorders. The team produced cDNA through 5'RACE using 10-nucleotide random UMIs. From the 5' RACE reads, TCRdb called clonotypes with MiXCR, one entry per CDR3 protein. The table has 45,000 to 50,000 distinct CDR3 sequences, approximately 3% seen once. This clonotype was seen many times. The source is a woman aged 45-65 years with multiple sclerosis. Material for sequencing was PBMCs.

CDR3 DNA sequence: TGCAGCGGACTAGCGGGAGTGGAAGAGACCCAGTACTTC. Protein sequence: CSGLAGVEETQYF. This chain connects TRBV20-1 to TRBJ2-5, with 13 positions matching TRBD2. Germline values: CDR1 DFQATT, CDR2 SNEGSKA (reference sequence). CDR3 length: 13 amino acids.